This T cell receptor (beta chain) came from a study of cytomegalovirus exposure and HLA in healthy donors. Notes on the study in general: Most CMV-associated TCR beta chains were later found to appear HLA-restricted.

Concerning this clone itself: Its antigen is undetermined.

Amplification used 60 Vbeta primers and 13 Jbeta primers. Profiling relied on immunoSEQ multiplex PCR, and the TCRdb table lists in-frame clones only, not all of them. The data contain roughly 180,000 clones, just under 80% of them seen just once; the ten biggest clones take up under 1.5%. This CDR3 spans 15 amino acids. The junction had 6 bases not matched to a gene; V was cut back by 3 bases and J by 1 base. CDR1 is SGHNT and CDR2 is YYREEE in the germline V gene (reference sequence). The source material was PBMCs. This sequence joins TRBV5-4 and TRBJ2-5, with 7 bases that match TRBD2. The source of this sequence is a man aged 25 to 40 in good health and CMV-seronegative. CDR3 nucleotide sequence: TGTGCCAGCAGCTCGGGTGGGAGGGTCCAAGAGACCCAGTACTTC. Amino acid sequence: CASSSGGRVQETQYF. Looking up the rest from reference TRBV5-4 and TRBJ2-5 gives the full variable domain: ETGVTQSPTHLIKTRGQQVTLRCSSQSGHNTVSWYQQALGQGPQFIFQYYREEENGRGNFPPRFSGLQFPNYSSELNVNALELDDSALYLCASSSGGRVQETQYFGPGTRLLVL.